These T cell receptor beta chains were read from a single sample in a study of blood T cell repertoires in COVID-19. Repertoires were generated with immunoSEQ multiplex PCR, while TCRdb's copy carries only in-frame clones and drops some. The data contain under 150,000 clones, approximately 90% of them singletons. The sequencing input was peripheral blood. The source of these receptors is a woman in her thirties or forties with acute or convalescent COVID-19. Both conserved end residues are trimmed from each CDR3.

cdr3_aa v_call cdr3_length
ASRPAGLPFGEQY TRBV7-6 13
ASSLRSTYEQY TRBV28 11
ASSQARAGGTEETQY TRBV3-1/TRBV3-2 15
ATNGQGESPLH TRBV10-3 11
ASSQDNRGQSTIY TRBV4-2 13
ASSVGGQGYNNEQF TRBV9 14
SAPGRGRYGYT TRBV29-1 11
ASSLFAGVDEQF TRBV27 12
ASSSKDSLYEQY TRBV9 12
ASSPGVPGFSPLH TRBV6-5 13
ASSLAGRYQETQY TRBV5-1 13
AWSRGNYGYT TRBV30 10
ASSQGQGRSYGYT TRBV7-8 13
ASSSITVAGLYNEQF TRBV5-1 15
ASSIGTLSSYNEQF TRBV6-6 14
ASGTGTNTGELF TRBV5-1 12